The clone carrying this T cell receptor beta chain was detected a few times. This sample was taken from a study of blood T cells in healthy people across ages. Together with a sample-barcoded 5' primer, a J-beta primer mix was included in a second PCR lasting roughly 6 to 12 cycles. TCRdb redid the calling of the 5' RACE reads with MiXCR, one entry per CDR3 protein. This sample has about 400,000 distinct CDR3 sequences, with approximately 47% found just once. The CDR3 sequence is 17 residues long. V usage is TRBV21-1 and J usage is TRBJ2-7; whether TRBD2, the table's D call, matches the DNA was not checked. The last part of the DNA fits TRBJ2-5 better; the J call may be wrong. TRBV21-1 represents a pseudogene. Material for sequencing was blood. This TCR was sampled from a man aged 55 to 70 in good health. CDR3 sequence reads: CASSTPGLAGVSETQYF. The DNA of the CDR3 is TGTGCCAGCAGCACACCGGGACTAGCGGGGGTATCGGAGACCCAGTACTTC.